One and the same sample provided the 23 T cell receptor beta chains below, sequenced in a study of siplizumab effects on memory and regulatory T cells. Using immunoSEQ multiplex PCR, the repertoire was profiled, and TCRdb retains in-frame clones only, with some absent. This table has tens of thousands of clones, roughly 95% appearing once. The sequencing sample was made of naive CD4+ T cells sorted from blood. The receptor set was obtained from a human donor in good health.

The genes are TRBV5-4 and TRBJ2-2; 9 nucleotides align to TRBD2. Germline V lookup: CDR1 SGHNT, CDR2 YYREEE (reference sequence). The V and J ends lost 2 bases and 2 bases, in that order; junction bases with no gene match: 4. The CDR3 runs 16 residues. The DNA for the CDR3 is TGTGCCAGCAGCTTTAGCGGGGGCGCCAACACCGGGGAGCTGTTTTTT. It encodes CASSFSGGANTGELFF.

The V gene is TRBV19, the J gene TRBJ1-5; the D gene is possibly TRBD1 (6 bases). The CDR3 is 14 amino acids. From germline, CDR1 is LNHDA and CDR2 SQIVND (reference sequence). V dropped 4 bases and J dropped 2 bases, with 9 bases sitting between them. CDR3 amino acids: CASSNTGRNQPQHF. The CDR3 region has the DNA TGTGCCAGTAGTAATACAGGGCGCAATCAGCCCCAGCATTTT.

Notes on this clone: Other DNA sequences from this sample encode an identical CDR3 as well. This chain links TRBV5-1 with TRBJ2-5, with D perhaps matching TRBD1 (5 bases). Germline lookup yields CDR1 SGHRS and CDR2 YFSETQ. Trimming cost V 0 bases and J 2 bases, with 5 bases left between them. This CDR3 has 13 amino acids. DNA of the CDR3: TGCGCCAGCAGCTTGGGACAGCAAGAGACCCAGTACTTC. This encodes CASSLGQQETQYF.

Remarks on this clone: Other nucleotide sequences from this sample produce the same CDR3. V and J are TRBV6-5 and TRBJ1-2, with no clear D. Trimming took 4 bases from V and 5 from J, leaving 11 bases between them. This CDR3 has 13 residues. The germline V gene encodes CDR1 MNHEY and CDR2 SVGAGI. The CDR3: CASSSRTGYGYTF. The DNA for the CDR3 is TGTGCCAGCAGTTCGAGGACGGGGTATGGCTACACCTTC.

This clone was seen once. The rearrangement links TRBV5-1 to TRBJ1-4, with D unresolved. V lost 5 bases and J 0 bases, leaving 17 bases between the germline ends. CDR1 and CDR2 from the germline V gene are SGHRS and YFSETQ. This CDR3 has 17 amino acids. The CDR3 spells CASSPTPFLATNEKLFF. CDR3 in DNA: TGCGCCAGCAGTCCCACACCTTTCCTCGCAACTAATGAAAAACTGTTTTTT.

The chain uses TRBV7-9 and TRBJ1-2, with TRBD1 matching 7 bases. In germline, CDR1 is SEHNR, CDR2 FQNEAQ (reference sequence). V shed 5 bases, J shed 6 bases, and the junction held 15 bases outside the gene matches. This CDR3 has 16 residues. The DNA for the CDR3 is TGTGCCAGCAGCCCTCCAATAGGGACAGCGAGAAATGGCTACACCTTC. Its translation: CASSPPIGTARNGYTF.

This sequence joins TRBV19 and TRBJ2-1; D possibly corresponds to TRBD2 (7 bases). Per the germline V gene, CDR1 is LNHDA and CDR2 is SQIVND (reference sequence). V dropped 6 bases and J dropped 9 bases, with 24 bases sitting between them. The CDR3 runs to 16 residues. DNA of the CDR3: TGTGCCAGTAGCCTCTCGCTGGGGGGGGCAACGACTGAGCAGTTCTTC. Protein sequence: CASSLSLGGATTEQFF.

The CDR3 loop is CASSESSGGSTDTQYF. The CDR3 DNA reads as TGCGCCAGCAGTGAGTCGAGTGGGGGCAGTACAGATACGCAGTATTTT. The chain joins TRBV10-1 to TRBJ2-3; a possible D gene is TRBD1 (6 bases). The CDR3 has 16 residues. The V end lost 0 bases, the J end lost 3 bases, and 13 bases lay between the germline ends. Germline CDR1 reads WNHNN; CDR2 reads SYGVQD (reference sequence).

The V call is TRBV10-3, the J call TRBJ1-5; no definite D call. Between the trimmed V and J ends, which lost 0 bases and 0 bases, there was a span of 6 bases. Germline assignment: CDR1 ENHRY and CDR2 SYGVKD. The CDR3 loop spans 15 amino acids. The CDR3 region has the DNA TGTGCCATCAGTGAGTCAGGAGGTAGCAATCAGCCCCAGCATTTT. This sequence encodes CAISESGGSNQPQHF.

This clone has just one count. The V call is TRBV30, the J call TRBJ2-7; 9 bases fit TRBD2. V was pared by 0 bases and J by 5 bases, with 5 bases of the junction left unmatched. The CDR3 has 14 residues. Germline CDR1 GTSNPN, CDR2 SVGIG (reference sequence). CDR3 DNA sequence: TGTGCCTGGAGTGTTGCGGGGGGGATCCACGAGCAGTACTTC. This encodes CAWSVAGGIHEQYF.

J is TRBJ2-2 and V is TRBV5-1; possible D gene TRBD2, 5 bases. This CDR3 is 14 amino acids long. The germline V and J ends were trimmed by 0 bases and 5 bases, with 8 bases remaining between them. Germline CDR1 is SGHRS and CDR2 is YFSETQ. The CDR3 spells CASSLGPGTGELFF. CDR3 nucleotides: TGCGCCAGCAGCTTGGGACCGGGAACCGGGGAGCTGTTTTTT.

Here the CDR3 DNA reads TGTGCCAGCTCACCAGAAGGCGGGCTAAATGAAAAACTGTTTTTT. Translated: CASSPEGGLNEKLFF. This sequence joins TRBV18 and TRBJ1-4, with unresolved D. V was cut by 2 bases and J by 5 bases, with 12 bases left in between. The germline V gene has CDR1 KGHSH and CDR2 LQKENI. CDR3 length: 15 amino acids.

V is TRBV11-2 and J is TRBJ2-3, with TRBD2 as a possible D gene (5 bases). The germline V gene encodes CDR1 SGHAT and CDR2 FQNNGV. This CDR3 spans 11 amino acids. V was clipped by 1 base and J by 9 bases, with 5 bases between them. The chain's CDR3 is CASSLAGTQYF. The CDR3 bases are TGTGCCAGCAGCTTAGCGGGAACGCAGTATTTT. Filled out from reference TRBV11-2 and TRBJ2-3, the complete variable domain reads EAGVAQSPRYKIIEKRQSVAFWCNPISGHATLYWYQQILGQGPKLLIQFQNNGVVDDSQLPKDRFSAERLKGVDSTLKIQPAKLEDSAVYLCASSLAGTQYFGPGTRLTVL.

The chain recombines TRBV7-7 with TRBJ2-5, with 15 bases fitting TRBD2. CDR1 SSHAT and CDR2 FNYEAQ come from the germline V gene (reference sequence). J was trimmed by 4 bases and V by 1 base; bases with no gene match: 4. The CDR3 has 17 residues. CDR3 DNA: TGTGCCAGCAGCTTAGGGACTAGCGGGGGGGCTGTAGAGACCCAGTACTTC. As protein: CASSLGTSGGAVETQYF.

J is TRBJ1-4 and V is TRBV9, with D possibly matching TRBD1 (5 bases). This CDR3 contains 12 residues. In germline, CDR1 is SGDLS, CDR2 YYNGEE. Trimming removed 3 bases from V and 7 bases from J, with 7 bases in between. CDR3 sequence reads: CASSGDSEKLFF. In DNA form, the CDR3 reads TGTGCCAGCAGCGGAGACAGTGAAAAACTGTTTTTT.

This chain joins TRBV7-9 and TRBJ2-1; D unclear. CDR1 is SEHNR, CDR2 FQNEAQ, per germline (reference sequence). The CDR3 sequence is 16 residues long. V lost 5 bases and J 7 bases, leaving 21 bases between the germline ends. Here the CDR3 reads CASSVRQRMSPNEQFF. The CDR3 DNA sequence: TGTGCCAGCAGCGTAAGACAAAGAATGTCCCCTAATGAGCAGTTCTTC.

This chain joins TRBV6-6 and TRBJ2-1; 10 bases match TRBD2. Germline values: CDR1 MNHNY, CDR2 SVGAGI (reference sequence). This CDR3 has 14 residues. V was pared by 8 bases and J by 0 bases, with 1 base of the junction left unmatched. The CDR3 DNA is TGTGCCAGCGAGCGGGGGGGCTCCTACAATGAGCAGTTCTTC. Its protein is CASERGGSYNEQFF.

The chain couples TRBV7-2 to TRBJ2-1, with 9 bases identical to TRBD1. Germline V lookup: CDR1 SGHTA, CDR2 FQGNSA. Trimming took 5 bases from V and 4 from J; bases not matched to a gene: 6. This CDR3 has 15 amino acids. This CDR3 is CASSRTGQGYNEQFF. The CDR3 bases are TGTGCCAGCAGCCGGACGGGACAGGGTTACAATGAGCAGTTCTTC.

Written as DNA, the CDR3 is TGTGCCAGCAGCTTCGGGACAGGGAATTCTGAAGCTTTCTTT. It specifies CASSFGTGNSEAFF. The V gene is TRBV11-3, the J gene TRBJ1-1, with TRBD1 matching over 9 bases. This CDR3 comprises 14 residues. Germline CDR1 reads SGHNT; CDR2 reads YENEEA. V gave up 3 bases and J gave up 6 bases; unmatched junction bases: 5.

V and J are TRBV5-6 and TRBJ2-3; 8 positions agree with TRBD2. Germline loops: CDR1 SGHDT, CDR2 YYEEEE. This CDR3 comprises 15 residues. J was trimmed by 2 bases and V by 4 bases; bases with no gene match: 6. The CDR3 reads CASSALAGPTDTQYF. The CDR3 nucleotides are TGTGCCAGCAGCGCCTTAGCGGGGCCCACAGATACGCAGTATTTT.

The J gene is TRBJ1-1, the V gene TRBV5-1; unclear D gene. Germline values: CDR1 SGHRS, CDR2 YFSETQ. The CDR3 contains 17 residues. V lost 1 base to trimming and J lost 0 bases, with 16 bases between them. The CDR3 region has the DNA TGCGCCAGCAGCTTGTGGACGACACCCGAGGTGAACACTGAAGCTTTCTTT. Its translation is CASSLWTTPEVNTEAFF.

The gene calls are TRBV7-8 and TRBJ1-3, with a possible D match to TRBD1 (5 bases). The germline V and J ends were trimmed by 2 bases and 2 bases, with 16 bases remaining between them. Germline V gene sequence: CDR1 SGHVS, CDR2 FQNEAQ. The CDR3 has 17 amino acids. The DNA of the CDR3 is TGTGCCAGCAGCTTAAGGGACCTCTCCGGCACTGGAAACACCATATATTTT. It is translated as CASSLRDLSGTGNTIYF. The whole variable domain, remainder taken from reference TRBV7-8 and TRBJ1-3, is GAGVSQSPRYKVAKRGQDVALRCDPISGHVSLFWYQQALGQGPEFLTYFQNEAQLDKSGLPSDRFFAERPEGSVSTLKIQRTQQEDSAVYLCASSLRDLSGTGNTIYFGEGSWLTVV.

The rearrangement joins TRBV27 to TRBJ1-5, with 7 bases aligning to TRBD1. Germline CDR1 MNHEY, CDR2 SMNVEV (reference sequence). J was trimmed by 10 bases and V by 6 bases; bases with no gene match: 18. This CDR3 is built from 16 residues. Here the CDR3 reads CASSPGLGTVFGPQHF. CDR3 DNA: TGTGCCAGCAGCCCCGGACTCGGGACAGTCTTTGGCCCCCAGCATTTT.